The 27 T cell receptor beta chains below come from one sample, sequenced in a study of blood T cell repertoires in COVID-19. Sequencing was performed with immunoSEQ multiplex PCR; in TCRdb, only in-frame clones are kept and a portion is missing. The sample holds over 200,000 clones, more than 80% seen once. Sequencing was carried out using peripheral blood. The source is a man in his thirties or forties with COVID-19, enrolled during active disease.

V gene TRBV19 combines with J gene TRBJ2-1, with 10 bases lining up with TRBD1. This CDR3 region has 15 residues. In germline, CDR1 is LNHDA, CDR2 SQIVND (reference sequence). With 5 bases clipped from V and 8 bases from J, the junction kept 9 bases outside the gene matches. CDR3 nucleotides: TGTGCCAGTAGTGCTATATGGGACAGGGGCTATGAGCAGTTCTTC. This translates into CASSAIWDRGYEQFF.

This clone was picked up a small number of times. This chain connects TRBV10-3 to TRBJ1-1, with D possibly TRBD1 on 6 matching bases. Trimming shortened V by 4 bases and J by 4 bases, and 13 bases separated the two germline ends. This CDR3 is 14 amino acids long. Germline assignment: CDR1 ENHRY and CDR2 SYGVKD. CDR3 loop: CAISVDRSGTEAFF. In DNA, the CDR3 is TGTGCCATCAGTGTTGACAGGTCGGGCACTGAAGCTTTCTTT.

V usage is TRBV27 and J usage is TRBJ1-4; possible D gene TRBD1, 6 bases. V lost 5 bases and J lost 5, with 21 bases in between. The CDR3 sequence is 17 residues long. Germline CDR1 and CDR2: MNHEY and SMNVEV (reference sequence). CDR3 loop: CASSQQGFGIGNEKLFF. CDR3 DNA sequence: TGTGCCAGCAGTCAACAGGGATTCGGGATTGGAAATGAAAAACTGTTTTTT. Complete variable domain (other parts from reference TRBV27 and TRBJ1-4): EAQVTQNPRYLITVTGKKLTVTCSQNMNHEYMSWYRQDPGLGLRQIYYSMNVEVTDKGDVPEGYKVSRKEKRNFPLILESPSPNQTSLYFCASSQQGFGIGNEKLFFGSGTQLSVL.

J is TRBJ1-2 and V is TRBV7-9, with TRBD1 matching over 9 bases. This CDR3 has 15 amino acids. V shed 6 bases, J shed 4 bases, and the junction held 9 bases outside the gene matches. Germline V gene sequence: CDR1 SEHNR, CDR2 FQNEAQ (reference sequence). CDR3 sequence reads: CASSYAGQGSYGYTF. The CDR3 DNA is TGTGCCAGCAGTTACGCGGGACAGGGAAGCTATGGCTACACCTTC.

As DNA, the CDR3 is TGTGCCAGTAGTACAGGGCGCCAGGGGACTGAAGCTTTCTTT. It translates to CASSTGRQGTEAFF. The rearrangement uses TRBV19 and TRBJ1-1; TRBD1 is a possible D gene (6 bases). The germline CDR1 and CDR2 sequences are LNHDA and SQIVND (reference sequence). The CDR3 is 14 residues long. With 4 bases removed from V and 5 bases from J, the gap between germline ends came to 14 bases.

The J gene is TRBJ2-2, the V gene TRBV4-2; 9 nucleotides agree with TRBD2. This CDR3 contains 15 residues. The germline CDR1 and CDR2 sequences are LGHNA and YNFKEQ. The ends lost 2 bases at V and 7 bases at J; junction bases unmatched: 5. The CDR3, as DNA: TGTGCCAGCAGCCAATCGGGACTAGCAGACGGGGAGCTGTTTTTT. This codes for CASSQSGLADGELFF.

This clone was detected only a few times. The V call is TRBV6-4, the J call TRBJ2-3; 10 nucleotides line up with TRBD1. V shed 3 bases and J 4 bases; nucleotides not matched to a gene: 7. Germline loops: CDR1 MRHNA, CDR2 SNTAGT. This CDR3 spans 16 amino acids. The CDR3 nucleotides are TGTGCCAGCAGTGAGAAAGCGGGACAGGGGCCAGATACGCAGTATTTT. It encodes CASSEKAGQGPDTQYF.

This clone occurred a few times. This rearrangement joins TRBV6-6 to TRBJ2-3; D call uncertain. V was trimmed by 8 bases and J by 5 bases, leaving 11 bases between them. The length of the CDR3 is 12 residues. CDR1 is MNHNY and CDR2 is SVGAGI in the germline V gene (reference sequence). CDR3 coding DNA: TGTGCCAGCGCCAGGATACAAGATACGCAGTATTTT. It specifies CASARIQDTQYF.

The V call is TRBV30, the J call TRBJ1-2; 7 positions match TRBD1. V was pared by 0 bases and J by 7 bases, with 8 bases of the junction left unmatched. The CDR3 has 14 residues. Germline assignment: CDR1 GTSNPN and CDR2 SVGIG (reference sequence). CDR3 residues: CAWSVHRGFRGYTF. Written as DNA, the CDR3 is TGTGCCTGGAGTGTGCACAGGGGATTTCGTGGCTACACCTTC. The full variable domain, in which reference TRBV30 and TRBJ1-2 provide the parts outside the CDR3, is SQTIHQWPATLVQPVGSPLSLECTVEGTSNPNLYWYRQAAGRGLQLLFYSVGIGQISSEVPQNLSASRPQDRQFILSSKKLLLSDSGFYLCAWSVHRGFRGYTFGSGTRLTVV.

This clone was recorded only once. V and J are TRBV6-5 and TRBJ1-2; 7 bases map to TRBD1. The CDR3 has 15 amino acids. Looked up from germline, CDR1 is MNHEY and CDR2 is SVGAGI. Trimming cost V 1 base and J 8 bases; bases outside gene matches: 10. CDR3 coding DNA: TGTGCCAGCAGTTACTGGGGACAGAGACCTATCGGCTACACCTTC. It yields the protein CASSYWGQRPIGYTF.

The chain has TRBV19 and TRBJ1-2; D ambiguous. Germline V lookup: CDR1 LNHDA, CDR2 SQIVND (reference sequence). Trimming pared 0 bases from V and 8 bases from J, leaving 10 bases between. The CDR3 is 13 residues long. The DNA of the CDR3 is TGTGCCAGTAGTATAGAGGGCCGTAGGGGCTACACCTTC. Residues: CASSIEGRRGYTF.

CDR3: CASSVTGQGRTYEQYF. CDR3 sequence (DNA): TGTGCCAGCAGCGTTACTGGACAGGGAAGGACCTACGAGCAGTACTTC. V usage is TRBV11-2 and J usage is TRBJ2-7, with TRBD1 matching 8 bases. J gave up 2 bases and V 5 bases, and 11 bases lay outside the gene matches. CDR3 length: 16 amino acids. Germline V gene lookup returns CDR1 SGHAT and CDR2 FQNNGV.

Remarks on this clone: This sample also contains other DNA sequences that code for the same CDR3. This chain connects TRBV7-3 to TRBJ2-3, with D perhaps TRBD2 (6 bases). The CDR3 extends over 13 amino acids. In germline, CDR1 is SGHTA, CDR2 FQGTGA. Trimming shortened V by 3 bases and J by 3 bases, and 7 bases separated the two germline ends. CDR3: CASSFRGTDTQYF. The CDR3 DNA reads as TGTGCCAGCAGCTTTCGGGGGACAGATACGCAGTATTTT. Combining the CDR3 with reference TRBV7-3 and TRBJ2-3 gives the whole variable domain GAGVSQTPSNKVTEKGKYVELRCDPISGHTALYWYRQSLGQGPEFLIYFQGTGAADDSGLPNDRFFAVRPEGSVSTLKIQRTERGDSAVYLCASSFRGTDTQYFGPGTRLTVL.

CDR3 sequence reads: CASSSTLTGNYGYTF. The CDR3 DNA follows: TGTGCCAGCAGTTCAACCCTAACGGGTAACTATGGCTACACCTTC. The V gene is TRBV27, the J gene TRBJ1-2; no firm D call. V was cut by 4 bases and J by 1 base, with 13 bases left in between. From germline, CDR1 is MNHEY and CDR2 SMNVEV (reference sequence). The CDR3 is 15 residues long.

The chain links TRBV28 to TRBJ1-2; D perhaps matches TRBD1 (5 bases). This CDR3 comprises 17 residues. The germline V gene encodes CDR1 MDHEN and CDR2 SYDVKM. Trimming removed 3 bases from V and 0 bases from J, with 17 bases in between. The CDR3 DNA follows: TGTGCCAGCAGTTTCATCGCGCCCAGGGTAGCTAACTATGGCTACACCTTC. Translation: CASSFIAPRVANYGYTF.

The chain couples TRBV27 to TRBJ1-2, with 7 positions matching TRBD1. Unmatched junction bases numbered 16, after V lost 5 bases and J lost 4 bases. Germline V lookup: CDR1 MNHEY, CDR2 SMNVEV (reference sequence). This CDR3 contains 17 residues. CDR3 protein: CASSPRGGGGATYGYTF. The CDR3 DNA reads as TGTGCCAGCAGTCCCCGGGGTGGAGGGGGCGCAACCTATGGCTACACCTTC.

The rearrangement links TRBV4-3 to TRBJ1-2; 9 bases are a match to TRBD1. The CDR3 runs 15 residues. With V trimmed by 3 bases and J by 5 bases, 7 bases remained unmatched. Germline assignment: CDR1 LGHNA and CDR2 YSLEER. The chain's CDR3 is CASSQGDRDRYGYTF. The CDR3, as DNA: TGCGCCAGCAGCCAGGGGGACAGGGATCGGTATGGCTACACCTTC.

The chain has TRBV29-1 and TRBJ2-1; a possible D gene is TRBD2 (6 bases). Looked up from germline, CDR1 is SQVTM and CDR2 is ANQGSEA. V was cut by 3 bases and J by 7 bases, with 13 bases left in between. The CDR3 sequence is 13 residues long. CDR3 DNA sequence: TGCAGCGTTGAGACCCGCGGGGTGAATGAGCAGTTCTTC. Its protein is CSVETRGVNEQFF.

This clone was counted once. The chain joins TRBV11-2 to TRBJ1-2; 7 positions agree with TRBD1. CDR1 is SGHAT and CDR2 is FQNNGV in the germline V gene. With V trimmed by 2 bases and J by 1 base, 10 bases remained unmatched. The CDR3 is 17 amino acids. This CDR3 is CASSLFSDRQINYGYTF. The CDR3, as DNA: TGTGCCAGCAGCTTATTCTCGGACAGGCAAATTAACTATGGCTACACCTTC. The full variable domain, completed using reference TRBV11-2 and TRBJ1-2, is EAGVAQSPRYKIIEKRQSVAFWCNPISGHATLYWYQQILGQGPKLLIQFQNNGVVDDSQLPKDRFSAERLKGVDSTLKIQPAKLEDSAVYLCASSLFSDRQINYGYTFGSGTRLTVV.

This chain joins TRBV9 and TRBJ2-1; TRBD2 matches 9 bases. The CDR3 runs 19 residues. The trim removed 0 bases at V and 0 bases at J, leaving 10 bases unmatched. Germline V gives CDR1 SGDLS, CDR2 YYNGEE. Written as DNA, the CDR3 is TGTGCCAGCAGCGTAGAGGGACTAGCCCACAGGAGCTCCTACAATGAGCAGTTCTTC. This sequence encodes CASSVEGLAHRSSYNEQFF.

The gene calls are TRBV6-5 and TRBJ1-5; 9 bases fit TRBD1. Germline CDR1 reads MNHEY; CDR2 reads SVGAGI. The CDR3 consists of 14 residues. With 5 bases clipped from V and 8 bases from J, the junction kept 7 bases outside the gene matches. The CDR3 region is CASSLDRGNKPQHF. The DNA of the CDR3 is TGTGCCAGCAGTCTAGACAGGGGGAACAAGCCCCAGCATTTT.

The chain couples TRBV7-9 to TRBJ2-1, with no clear D. The CDR3 is made up of 10 amino acids. Trimming removed 3 bases at V and 9 bases at J, with 3 bases between. Germline lookup yields CDR1 SEHNR and CDR2 FQNEAQ (reference sequence). CDR3 nucleotide sequence: TGTGCCAGCAGCTTTATTGAGCAGTTCTTC. The encoded protein is CASSFIEQFF. The whole variable domain, remainder taken from reference TRBV7-9 and TRBJ2-1, is DTGVSQNPRHKITKRGQNVTFRCDPISEHNRLYWYRQTLGQGPEFLTYFQNEAQLEKSRLLSDRFSAERPKGSFSTLEIQRTEQGDSAMYLCASSFIEQFFGPGTRLTVL.

The chain carries TRBV19 and TRBJ2-2; D not resolved. Per germline, CDR1 LNHDA and CDR2 SQIVND (reference sequence). The CDR3 covers 17 residues. Trimming pared 7 bases from V and 0 bases from J, leaving 18 bases between. CDR3 sequence reads: CASTSPRVSPNTGELFF. The CDR3 nucleotides read TGTGCCAGTACCTCTCCGCGTGTGAGTCCGAACACCGGGGAGCTGTTTTTT.

This clone was observed a single time. The chain links TRBV3-1 (or the pseudogene TRBV3-2) to TRBJ1-2; D ambiguous. Germline V CDR1 and CDR2: LGHDT, YNNKEL (reference sequence). Trimming took off 2 bases at V and 4 bases at J, with 5 bases between the two ends. This CDR3 is built from 12 residues. The CDR3 reads CASSQTVYGYTF. The DNA of the CDR3 is TGTGCCAGCAGCCAAACAGTCTATGGCTACACCTTC.

The chain carries TRBV19 and TRBJ2-7, with D hard to call. This CDR3 has 14 residues. V dropped 2 bases and J dropped 0 bases, with 8 bases sitting between them. Germline values: CDR1 LNHDA, CDR2 SQIVND (reference sequence). The CDR3 DNA reads as TGTGCCAGTAGTATACCCCTAGACTCCTACGAGCAGTACTTC. Translation gives CASSIPLDSYEQYF.

This chain joins TRBV5-1 and TRBJ1-4, with 7 nucleotides matching TRBD1. The germline CDR1 and CDR2 sequences are SGHRS and YFSETQ. V was clipped by 4 bases and J by 0 bases; unmatched bases: 6. This CDR3 contains 16 residues. The CDR3 DNA reads as TGCGCCAGCAGCCCGGGACAGACAGCAACTAATGAAAAACTGTTTTTT. Its protein is CASSPGQTATNEKLFF.

The chain recombines TRBV4-3 with TRBJ2-7, with D maybe TRBD1 (6 bases). Between the trimmed V and J ends, which lost 7 bases and 3 bases, there was a span of 16 bases. Germline V lookup: CDR1 LGHNA, CDR2 YSLEER. CDR3 length equals 14 residues. Written as DNA, the CDR3 is TGCGCCAGCATAAAGTCAGGACAGAGCTACGAGCAGTACTTC. Its translation is CASIKSGQSYEQYF.